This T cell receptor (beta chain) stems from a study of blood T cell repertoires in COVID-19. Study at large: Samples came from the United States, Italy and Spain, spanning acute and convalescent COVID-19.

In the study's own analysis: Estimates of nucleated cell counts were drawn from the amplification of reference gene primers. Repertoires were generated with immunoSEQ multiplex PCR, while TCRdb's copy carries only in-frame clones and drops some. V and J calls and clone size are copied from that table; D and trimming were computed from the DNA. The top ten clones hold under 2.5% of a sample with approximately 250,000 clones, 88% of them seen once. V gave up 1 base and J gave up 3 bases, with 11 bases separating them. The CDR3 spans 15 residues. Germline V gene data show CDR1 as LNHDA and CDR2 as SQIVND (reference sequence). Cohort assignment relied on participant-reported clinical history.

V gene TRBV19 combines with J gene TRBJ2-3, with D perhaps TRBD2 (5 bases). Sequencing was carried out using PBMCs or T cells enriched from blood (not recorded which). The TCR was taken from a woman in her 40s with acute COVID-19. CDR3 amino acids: CASSIGPSRTDTQYF. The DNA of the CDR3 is TGTGCCAGTAGTATAGGTCCTAGCAGAACAGATACGCAGTATTTT. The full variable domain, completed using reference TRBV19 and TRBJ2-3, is DGGITQSPKYLFRKEGQNVTLSCEQNLNHDAMYWYRQDPGQGLRLIYYSQIVNDFQKGDIAEGYSVSREKKESFPLTVTSAQKNPTAFYLCASSIGPSRTDTQYFGPGTRLTVL.